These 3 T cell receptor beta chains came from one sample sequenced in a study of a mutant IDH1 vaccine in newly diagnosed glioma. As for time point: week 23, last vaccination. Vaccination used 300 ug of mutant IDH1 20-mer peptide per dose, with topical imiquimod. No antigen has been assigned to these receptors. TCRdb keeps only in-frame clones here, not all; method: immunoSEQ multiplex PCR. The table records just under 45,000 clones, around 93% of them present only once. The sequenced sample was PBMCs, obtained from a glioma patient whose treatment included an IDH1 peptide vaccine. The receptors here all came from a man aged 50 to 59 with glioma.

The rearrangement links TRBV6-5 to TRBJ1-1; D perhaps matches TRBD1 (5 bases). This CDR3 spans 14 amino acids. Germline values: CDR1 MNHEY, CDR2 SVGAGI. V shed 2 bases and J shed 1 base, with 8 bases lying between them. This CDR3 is CASSYGGTNTEAFF. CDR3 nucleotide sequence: TGTGCCAGCAGTTACGGGGGGACGAACACTGAAGCTTTCTTT.

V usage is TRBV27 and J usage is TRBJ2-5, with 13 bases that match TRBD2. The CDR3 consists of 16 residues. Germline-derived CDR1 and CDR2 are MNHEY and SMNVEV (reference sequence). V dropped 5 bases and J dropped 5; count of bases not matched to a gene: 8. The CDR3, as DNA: TGTGCCAGCAGTCCCCGGGGACTAGCGGGATTGGAGACCCAGTACTTC. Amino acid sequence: CASSPRGLAGLETQYF.

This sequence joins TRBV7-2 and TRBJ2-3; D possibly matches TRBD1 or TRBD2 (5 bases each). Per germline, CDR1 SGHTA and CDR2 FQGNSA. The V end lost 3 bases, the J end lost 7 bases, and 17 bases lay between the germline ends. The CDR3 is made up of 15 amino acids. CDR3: CASSLEDTSSNTQYF. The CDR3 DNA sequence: TGTGCCAGCAGCTTGGAGGACACGAGTTCCAATACGCAGTATTTT.